The entry below gives a single T cell receptor (beta chain) sequence along with its context. Germline CDR1 and CDR2: SQVTM and ANQGSEA. V gave up 1 base and J gave up 5 bases, with 11 bases separating them. The CDR3 runs 13 residues. This entry belongs to a study of T cell changes during pregnancy in multiple sclerosis. The assay was immunoSEQ multiplex PCR, and TCRdb's table has in-frame clones only and misses some. Among about 34,000 clones listed, 80% to 90% were seen once. The input for sequencing was CD8+ T cells from peripheral blood mononuclear cells, taken in the third trimester of pregnancy. V usage is TRBV29-1 and J usage is TRBJ1-1; no clear D gene. The sequence derives from a female donor with multiple sclerosis, enrolled in a pregnancy study. The CDR3 bases are TGCAGCGTTGAAGCAGGTTATAGGACTGAAGCTTTCTTT. Amino acids: CSVEAGYRTEAFF.